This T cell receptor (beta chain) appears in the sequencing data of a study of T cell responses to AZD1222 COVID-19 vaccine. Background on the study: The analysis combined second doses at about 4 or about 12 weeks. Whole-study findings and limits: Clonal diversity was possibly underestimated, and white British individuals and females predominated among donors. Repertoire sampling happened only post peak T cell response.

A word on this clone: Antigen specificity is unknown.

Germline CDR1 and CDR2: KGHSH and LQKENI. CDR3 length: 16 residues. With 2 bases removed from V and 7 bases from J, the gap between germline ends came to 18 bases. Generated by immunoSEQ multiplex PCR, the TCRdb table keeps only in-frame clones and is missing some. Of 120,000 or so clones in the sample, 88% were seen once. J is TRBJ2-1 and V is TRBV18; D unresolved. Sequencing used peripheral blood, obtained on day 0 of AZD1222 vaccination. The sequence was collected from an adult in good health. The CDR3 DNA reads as TGTGCCAGCTCACCAAGCCGATCGAGGACGTTGAATGAGCAGTTCTTC. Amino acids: CASSPSRSRTLNEQFF.